This T cell receptor beta chain was captured in a study of blood T cell repertoires in COVID-19. Data came from immunoSEQ multiplex PCR; TCRdb stores just in-frame clones and leaves some out. This table has under 450,000 clones, about 88% appearing once. Recruitment covered roughly 22 US areas and drew participants whose ages spanned about 18 to 89 years. The sample was PBMCs or T cells enriched from blood (not recorded which). This clonotype originated in a woman in her 30s who had recovered from COVID-19.

The CDR3 loop is CASSPGQPYEQYF. The CDR3 DNA reads TGTGCCAGCAGCCCGGGACAACCCTACGAGCAGTACTTC. This rearrangement joins TRBV3-1 (or the pseudogene TRBV3-2) to TRBJ2-7, with TRBD1 as a possible D gene (6 bases). Trimming took off 4 bases at V and 2 bases at J, with 9 bases between the two ends. The CDR3 is made up of 13 amino acids. Germline V CDR1 and CDR2: LGHDT, YNNKEL (reference sequence).